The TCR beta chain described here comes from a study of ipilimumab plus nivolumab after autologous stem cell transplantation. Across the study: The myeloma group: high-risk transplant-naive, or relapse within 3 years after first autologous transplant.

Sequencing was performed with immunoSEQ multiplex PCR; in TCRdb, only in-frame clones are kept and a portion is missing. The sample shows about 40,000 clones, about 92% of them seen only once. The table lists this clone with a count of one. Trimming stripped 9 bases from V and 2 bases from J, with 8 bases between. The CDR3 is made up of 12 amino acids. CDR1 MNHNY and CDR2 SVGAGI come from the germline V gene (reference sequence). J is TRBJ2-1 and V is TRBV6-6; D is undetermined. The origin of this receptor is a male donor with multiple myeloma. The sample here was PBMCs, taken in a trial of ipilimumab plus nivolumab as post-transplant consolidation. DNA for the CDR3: TGTGCCAGTAGTCGGCCCTACAATGAGCAGTTCTTC. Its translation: CASSRPYNEQFF.